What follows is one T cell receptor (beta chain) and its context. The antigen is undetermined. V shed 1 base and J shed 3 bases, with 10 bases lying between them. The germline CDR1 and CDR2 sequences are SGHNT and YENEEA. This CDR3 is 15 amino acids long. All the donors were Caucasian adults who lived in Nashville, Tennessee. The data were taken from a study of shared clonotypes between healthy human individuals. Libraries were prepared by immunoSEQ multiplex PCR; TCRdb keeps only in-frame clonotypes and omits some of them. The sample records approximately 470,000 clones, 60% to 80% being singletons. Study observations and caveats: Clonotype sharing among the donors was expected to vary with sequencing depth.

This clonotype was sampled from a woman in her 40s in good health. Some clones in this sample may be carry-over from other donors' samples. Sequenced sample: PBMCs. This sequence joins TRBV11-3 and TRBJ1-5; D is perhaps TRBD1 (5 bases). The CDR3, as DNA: TGTGCCAGCAGCTTAGGCGGCGGGGCCAATCAGCCCCAGCATTTT. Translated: CASSLGGGANQPQHF.